These 14 T cell receptor beta chains share one sample of origin, sequenced in a study of blood T cell repertoires in COVID-19. TCRdb keeps only in-frame clones here, not all; method: immunoSEQ multiplex PCR. The table lists about 150,000 clones, around 84% of them singletons. Material for sequencing was peripheral blood. The receptors here all came from a woman aged 55-70 years with COVID-19, enrolled during active disease.

The chain employs TRBV7-9 and TRBJ1-4, with D possibly matching TRBD1 (5 bases). Trimming stripped 5 bases from V and 6 bases from J, with 19 bases between. Germline V gene data show CDR1 as SEHNR and CDR2 as FQNEAQ (reference sequence). The CDR3 spans 16 residues. CDR3 loop: CASSPGVRAKDEKLFF. The CDR3 bases are TGTGCCAGCAGCCCGGGGGTCCGGGCCAAAGATGAAAAACTGTTTTTT.

The chain recombines TRBV10-3 with TRBJ2-3; D is perhaps TRBD1 (5 bases). V shed 6 bases and J shed 8 bases, with 12 bases lying between them. The CDR3 covers 12 residues. Germline V gene data show CDR1 as ENHRY and CDR2 as SYGVKD. CDR3 protein: CAISPLQGTQYF. In DNA, the CDR3 is TGTGCCATCAGCCCCCTCCAGGGTACGCAGTATTTT.

This chain connects TRBV10-1 to TRBJ2-3, with 8 bases identical to TRBD1. Germline CDR1 is WNHNN and CDR2 is SYGVQD (reference sequence). Germline trimming cut 6 bases from V and 4 bases from J; bases unmatched to any gene: 6. The CDR3 spans 14 residues. The CDR3: CASSHRTGSDTQYF. The CDR3 nucleotides read TGCGCCAGCAGCCACCGGACAGGGTCAGATACGCAGTATTTT.

This clone was observed once. The rearrangement joins TRBV5-1 to TRBJ2-7; 11 nucleotides match TRBD2. The CDR3 extends over 16 amino acids. V lost 1 base, J lost 4 bases, and 7 bases stayed unmatched. Germline loops: CDR1 SGHRS, CDR2 YFSETQ. Written as DNA, the CDR3 is TGCGCCAGCAGCTTGTCACTGGGACTAGCGGATTACGAGCAGTACTTC. Translated, it gives CASSLSLGLADYEQYF.

This sequence joins TRBV5-4 and TRBJ2-3, with 7 positions matching TRBD1. The J segment lost 4 bases and the V segment lost 0 bases, leaving 5 bases of the junction unmatched. The CDR3 sequence is 15 residues long. Germline V gives CDR1 SGHNT, CDR2 YYREEE (reference sequence). CDR3: CASSLVGRGSDTQYF. The CDR3 DNA reads TGTGCCAGCAGCTTGGTGGGCAGGGGGTCAGATACGCAGTATTTT. Using reference TRBV5-4 and TRBJ2-3 for the parts outside the CDR3, the full variable domain is ETGVTQSPTHLIKTRGQQVTLRCSSQSGHNTVSWYQQALGQGPQFIFQYYREEENGRGNFPPRFSGLQFPNYSSELNVNALELDDSALYLCASSLVGRGSDTQYFGPGTRLTVL.

This clone was detected once. The chain has TRBV5-1 and TRBJ2-1; TRBD2 aligns across 13 bases. Looked up from germline, CDR1 is SGHRS and CDR2 is YFSETQ. V was clipped by 0 bases and J by 7 bases; unmatched bases: 10. The CDR3 consists of 18 residues. CDR3 bases: TGCGCCAGCAGCTTGGGAAGAGGACTAGCGGGAGTATATAATGAGCAGTTCTTC. As protein: CASSLGRGLAGVYNEQFF.

The chain couples TRBV5-1 to TRBJ1-1; D is unclear. Trimming took off 4 bases at V and 3 bases at J, with 10 bases between the two ends. The V gene's germline CDR1 is SGHRS and CDR2 YFSETQ. CDR3 length: 13 amino acids. The DNA for the CDR3 is TGCGCCAGCAGCGTTGACTCGGACACTGAAGCTTTCTTT. This encodes CASSVDSDTEAFF. The full variable domain, rest sourced from reference TRBV5-1 and TRBJ1-1, is KAGVTQTPRYLIKTRGQQVTLSCSPISGHRSVSWYQQTPGQGLQFLFEYFSETQRNKGNFPGRFSGRQFSNSRSEMNVSTLELGDSALYLCASSVDSDTEAFFGQGTRLTVV.

The chain has TRBV6-5 and TRBJ1-3, with 9 bases matching TRBD1. J gave up 0 bases and V 7 bases, and 4 bases lay outside the gene matches. The CDR3 runs to 15 residues. Germline V gene data show CDR1 as MNHEY and CDR2 as SVGAGI. CDR3: CASISTGGSGNTIYF. The CDR3, as DNA: TGTGCCAGCATTTCGACAGGGGGCTCTGGAAACACCATATATTTT.

The CDR3: CASTNSGGRGDTQYF. The CDR3 nucleotides are TGTGCCAGCACTAATAGCGGGGGGAGGGGAGATACGCAGTATTTT. The rearrangement links TRBV3-1 (or the pseudogene TRBV3-2) to TRBJ2-3; TRBD2 agrees at 10 bases. V was clipped by 7 bases and J by 5 bases; unmatched bases: 9. Germline CDR1 LGHDT, CDR2 YNNKEL (reference sequence). This CDR3 region has 15 residues.

The rearrangement uses TRBV6-5 and TRBJ1-3; D is possibly TRBD1 (6 bases). Germline lookup yields CDR1 MNHEY and CDR2 SVGAGI. V was pared by 8 bases and J by 0 bases, with 14 bases between. The CDR3 is 15 amino acids. This CDR3 is CASGLDSASGNTIYF. Written as DNA, the CDR3 is TGTGCCAGCGGTTTGGACAGTGCCTCTGGAAACACCATATATTTT.

J is TRBJ1-5 and V is TRBV10-3, with 7 bases identical to TRBD1. The CDR3 has 14 residues. Germline loops: CDR1 ENHRY, CDR2 SYGVKD. V was pared by 2 bases and J by 3 bases, with 1 base of the junction left unmatched. The CDR3 loop reads CAISEGQANQPQHF. CDR3 coding DNA: TGTGCCATCAGTGAGGGACAGGCCAATCAGCCCCAGCATTTT.

The chain combines TRBV5-4 with TRBJ2-7; the match to TRBD2 covers 7 bases. This CDR3 is built from 13 residues. The ends lost 5 bases at V and 2 bases at J; junction bases unmatched: 4. From germline, CDR1 is SGHNT and CDR2 YYREEE (reference sequence). The CDR3 coding sequence is TGTGCCAGCAGGGCCGGGACTACCTACGAGCAGTACTTC. Amino acid sequence: CASRAGTTYEQYF.

The rearrangement links TRBV6-6 to TRBJ1-4; TRBD1 is a possible D gene (6 bases). Trimming shortened V by 5 bases and J by 6 bases, and 19 bases separated the two germline ends. The germline V gene has CDR1 MNHNY and CDR2 SVGAGI (reference sequence). This CDR3 region has 16 residues. Here the CDR3 reads CASSHHKDSFYEKLFF. CDR3 sequence (DNA): TGTGCCAGCAGTCACCATAAGGACAGCTTTTATGAAAAACTGTTTTTT.

The chain couples TRBV20-1 to TRBJ1-2; tentative D call: TRBD1 (5 bases). The V end lost 6 bases, the J end lost 6 bases, and 11 bases lay between the germline ends. Germline CDR1 and CDR2: DFQATT and SNEGSKA (reference sequence). The CDR3 covers 11 residues. The CDR3, as DNA: TGCAGTGCAAGGGACTTGAATGGCTACACCTTC. Translation: CSARDLNGYTF.